These 26 T cell receptor beta chains were all obtained from the same sample, sequenced in a study of T cell responses to AZD1222 COVID-19 vaccine. Here immunoSEQ multiplex PCR was the method, and the copy in TCRdb shows in-frame clones only, minus some. The data contain approximately 150,000 clones, about nine tenths of them singletons. The input for sequencing was peripheral blood, taken on day 0 of AZD1222 vaccination. These receptors all come from an adult in good health.

The chain recombines TRBV4-1 with TRBJ2-1; D is unclear. The CDR3 has 14 amino acids. The germline V gene encodes CDR1 MGHRA and CDR2 YSYEKL. Trimming took off 0 bases at V and 3 bases at J, with 6 bases between the two ends. The CDR3 nucleotides read TGCGCCAGCAGCCAAGAACCCGACTACAATGAGCAGTTCTTC. Residues: CASSQEPDYNEQFF.

The rearrangement uses TRBV24-1 and TRBJ1-2; 9 bases line up with TRBD1. The CDR3 has 15 residues. V was pared by 7 bases and J by 2 bases, with 7 bases of the junction left unmatched. CDR1 KGHDR and CDR2 SFDVKD come from the germline V gene. CDR3 bases: TGTGCCACCAGCGGCACAACAGGGGGCAACTATGGCTACACCTTC. This gives the protein CATSGTTGGNYGYTF.

The chain carries TRBV2 and TRBJ2-7, with 8 positions matching TRBD2. Germline V CDR1 and CDR2: SNHLY, FYNNEI. CDR3 size: 16 residues. V trimming: 4 bases; J trimming: 4 bases; junction bases outside the gene matches: 12. The CDR3 protein is CASSGSSGLRGYEQYF. DNA for the CDR3: TGTGCCAGCAGTGGATCTAGCGGGTTGCGAGGGTACGAGCAGTACTTC.

The chain combines TRBV27 with TRBJ2-7; TRBD1 matches 11 bases. The CDR3 is made up of 15 amino acids. Germline V CDR1 and CDR2: MNHEY, SMNVEV (reference sequence). The V gene end was trimmed by 8 bases and the J gene end by 6 bases; junction bases not matched to a gene: 12. CDR3 coding DNA: TGTGCCAGCGCTATCCCCGGGACAGGGGGTGTCGAGCAGTACTTC. Its translation: CASAIPGTGGVEQYF.

The chain couples TRBV30 to TRBJ2-1; TRBD2 aligns across 8 bases. V lost 2 bases and J lost 8; bases outside the gene matches: 8. CDR3 length: 14 residues. Germline V gene data show CDR1 as GTSNPN and CDR2 as SVGIG (reference sequence). The CDR3 protein is CAWSPGTSRDEQFF. As DNA, the CDR3 is TGTGCCTGGAGTCCCGGGACTAGTCGGGATGAGCAGTTCTTC.

The CDR3 loop reads CASSFYRGHWDGYTF. As DNA, the CDR3 is TGTGCCAGCAGCTTCTACAGGGGCCACTGGGATGGCTACACCTTC. This chain links TRBV5-6 with TRBJ1-2; 7 bases are shared with TRBD1. V lost 2 bases to trimming and J lost 6 bases; unmatched junction nucleotides: 10. Looked up from germline, CDR1 is SGHDT and CDR2 is YYEEEE. The CDR3 sequence is 15 residues long.

The genes are TRBV5-4 and TRBJ2-5, with 15 bases fitting TRBD2. J was trimmed by 5 bases and V by 2 bases; bases with no gene match: 7. The CDR3 runs to 17 residues. Germline CDR1 reads SGHNT; CDR2 reads YYREEE (reference sequence). The CDR3 protein is CASSFGLAGGPRETQYF. Written as DNA, the CDR3 is TGTGCCAGCAGCTTCGGACTAGCGGGAGGGCCAAGGGAGACCCAGTACTTC.

The chain joins TRBV19 to TRBJ1-2; D not certain. From germline, CDR1 is LNHDA and CDR2 SQIVND (reference sequence). This CDR3 has 14 amino acids. V was clipped by 1 base and J by 0 bases, with 6 bases between them. Written as DNA, the CDR3 is TGTGCCAGTAGTATAGCTCAATCTAACTATGGCTACACCTTC. This sequence encodes CASSIAQSNYGYTF.

The V call is TRBV19, the J call TRBJ2-2; D is unresolved. The CDR3 has 15 amino acids. V lost 3 bases and J lost 10, with 18 bases in between. In germline, CDR1 is LNHDA, CDR2 SQIVND (reference sequence). The CDR3 loop is CASSMARYPKTELFF. The CDR3, as DNA: TGTGCCAGTAGTATGGCACGGTATCCGAAAACGGAGCTGTTTTTT.

The chain employs TRBV11-2 and TRBJ2-5; 7 bases line up with TRBD2. This CDR3 comprises 15 residues. V was pared by 5 bases and J by 3 bases, with 9 bases of the junction left unmatched. CDR1 and CDR2 from the germline V gene are SGHAT and FQNNGV. The CDR3 is CASSPLGGSEETQYF. In DNA form, the CDR3 reads TGTGCCAGCAGCCCACTTGGCGGGAGTGAAGAGACCCAGTACTTC.

The chain is built from TRBV6-1 and TRBJ2-7; 9 bases are shared with TRBD1. Germline CDR1 MNHNS, CDR2 SASEGT. The V and J ends lost 3 bases and 8 bases, in that order; junction bases with no gene match: 20. The CDR3 runs to 18 residues. The CDR3 DNA sequence: TGTGCCAGCAGTGAGTTCAAGGGGGCGGGACAGGGCGGTACGAAGCAGTACTTC. Its translation is CASSEFKGAGQGGTKQYF.

V gene TRBV28 combines with J gene TRBJ1-2, with 8 bases fitting TRBD1. Germline CDR1 MDHEN, CDR2 SYDVKM. Germline trimming cut 6 bases from V and 8 bases from J; bases unmatched to any gene: 8. CDR3 length: 13 amino acids. CDR3 nucleotides: TGTGCCAGCAGCCCGGACAGGGCGGGCGGCTACACCTTC. It codes for CASSPDRAGGYTF.

The chain is built from TRBV18 and TRBJ1-6; TRBD1 matches at 8 bases. Germline lookup yields CDR1 KGHSH and CDR2 LQKENI. The CDR3 length is 14 residues. Trimming took 1 base from V and 9 from J; bases not matched to a gene: 2. CDR3 nucleotide sequence: TGTGCCAGCTCACCACAAGGACAGGGTTCACCCCTCCACTTT. Its protein is CASSPQGQGSPLHF.

The chain links TRBV4-2 to TRBJ2-7; TRBD2 aligns across 13 bases. CDR3 length equals 15 residues. V dropped 4 bases and J dropped 6; count of bases not matched to a gene: 6. Germline V CDR1 and CDR2: LGHNA, YNFKEQ. The CDR3 DNA reads as TGTGCCAGCAGCCCGCTAGGACTAGCGGGAGTCGAGCAGTACTTC. This codes for CASSPLGLAGVEQYF.

The chain recombines TRBV5-6 with TRBJ1-5; tentative D call: TRBD1 (5 bases). The CDR3 loop spans 12 amino acids. Germline CDR1 and CDR2: SGHDT and YYEEEE. Trimming left V 1 base short and J 6 bases short, with 5 bases between. Here the CDR3 DNA reads TGTGCCAGCAGCTTGCAGGGTCAGCCCCAGCATTTT. Its translation: CASSLQGQPQHF.

This chain connects TRBV19 to TRBJ2-1; 7 nucleotides match TRBD2. Trimming removed 3 bases from V and 8 bases from J; junction bases left unmatched: 7. Germline V gives CDR1 LNHDA, CDR2 SQIVND (reference sequence). The CDR3 sequence is 14 residues long. The CDR3 reads CASSIPGGRDEQFF. The CDR3 nucleotides read TGTGCCAGTAGTATTCCGGGGGGTAGGGATGAGCAGTTCTTC. Filled out from reference TRBV19 and TRBJ2-1, the complete variable domain reads DGGITQSPKYLFRKEGQNVTLSCEQNLNHDAMYWYRQDPGQGLRLIYYSQIVNDFQKGDIAEGYSVSREKKESFPLTVTSAQKNPTAFYLCASSIPGGRDEQFFGPGTRLTVL.

This clone came up a few times. This chain links TRBV7-3 with TRBJ2-3, with TRBD2 matching over 8 bases. V gave up 5 bases and J gave up 6 bases; unmatched junction bases: 10. Germline loops: CDR1 SGHTA, CDR2 FQGTGA. CDR3 length: 15 residues. CDR3 DNA sequence: TGTGCCAGCAGCCCTACTAGCGGAGAATGGGATACGCAGTATTTT. This codes for CASSPTSGEWDTQYF.

The chain recombines TRBV5-6 with TRBJ2-1; D assignment may be TRBD1 or TRBD2 (5 bases each). Germline CDR1 reads SGHDT; CDR2 reads YYEEEE. CDR3 size: 13 residues. V lost 4 bases to trimming and J lost 8 bases, with 13 bases between them. CDR3 loop: CASSRGLNDEQFF. CDR3 in DNA: TGTGCCAGCAGCCGGGGCCTCAACGATGAGCAGTTCTTC.

The chain uses TRBV2 and TRBJ2-7, with D tentatively TRBD2 (6 bases). V was cut by 4 bases and J by 2 bases, with 15 bases left in between. The V gene's germline CDR1 is SNHLY and CDR2 FYNNEI. The CDR3 is 15 residues long. The CDR3 reads CASSVGGSQTYEQYF. The CDR3 coding sequence is TGTGCCAGCAGTGTGGGGGGATCTCAGACCTACGAGCAGTACTTC.

This chain joins TRBV28 and TRBJ1-2, with a tentative D call TRBD1 (5 bases). The CDR3 contains 13 residues. The germline CDR1 and CDR2 sequences are MDHEN and SYDVKM. V lost 5 bases to trimming and J lost 8 bases, with 15 bases between them. The CDR3, as DNA: TGTGCCAGCAGTGACGGCAGGGCAGGGGGCTACACCTTC. Amino acid sequence: CASSDGRAGGYTF.

The rearrangement links TRBV13 to TRBJ2-3; 10 bases agree with TRBD2. This CDR3 contains 20 residues. Germline CDR1 is PRHDT and CDR2 is FYEKMQ (reference sequence). V trimming: 1 base; J trimming: 0 bases; junction bases outside the gene matches: 13. The CDR3 reads CASSLDRRASGRWSTDTQYF. DNA for the CDR3: TGTGCCAGCAGCTTAGATCGTCGGGCTAGCGGGAGATGGAGCACAGATACGCAGTATTTT.

The genes are TRBV30 and TRBJ1-1; perhaps TRBD1 as D (6 bases). With 3 bases removed from V and 5 bases from J, the gap between germline ends came to 10 bases. The CDR3 is 12 residues long. In germline, CDR1 is GTSNPN, CDR2 SVGIG (reference sequence). CDR3 DNA sequence: TGTGCCTGGAGCCCAGGGGAGACTGAAGCTTTCTTT. Its translation: CAWSPGETEAFF.

The rearrangement links TRBV24-1 to TRBJ1-2, with D perhaps matching TRBD1 (5 bases). The CDR3 extends over 13 amino acids. V lost 3 bases and J 8 bases, leaving 12 bases between the germline ends. In germline, CDR1 is KGHDR, CDR2 SFDVKD. CDR3 amino acids: CATSDPTVRGYTF. CDR3 bases: TGTGCCACCAGTGATCCGACAGTGAGGGGCTACACCTTC.

Only a few counts were recorded for this clone. The chain employs TRBV3-1 (or the pseudogene TRBV3-2) and TRBJ2-7; D possibly corresponds to TRBD1 (5 bases). Trimming left V 1 base short and J 2 bases short, with 9 bases between. Germline values: CDR1 LGHDT, CDR2 YNNKEL (reference sequence). This CDR3 has 14 amino acids. The CDR3 is CASSQVIGAYEQYF. In nucleotides, the CDR3 is TGTGCCAGCAGCCAAGTCATAGGGGCCTACGAGCAGTACTTC.

The chain carries TRBV5-4 and TRBJ1-4, with 12 positions matching TRBD1. Per the germline V gene, CDR1 is SGHNT and CDR2 is YYREEE (reference sequence). This CDR3 region has 18 residues. The ends lost 2 bases at V and 3 bases at J; junction bases unmatched: 8. The CDR3 coding sequence is TGTGCCAGCAGCTTAGGGCCGGGACAGGGGGCTTCTAATGAAAAACTGTTTTTT. Its protein is CASSLGPGQGASNEKLFF.

The chain recombines TRBV30 with TRBJ1-1, with D perhaps matching TRBD1 (6 bases). The CDR3 is 15 amino acids. V was pared by 0 bases and J by 1 base, with 12 bases between. CDR1 GTSNPN and CDR2 SVGIG come from the germline V gene (reference sequence). Here the CDR3 reads CAWSVAGAGNTEAFF. The CDR3 DNA reads TGTGCCTGGAGTGTGGCAGGGGCTGGGAACACTGAAGCTTTCTTT.